This entry lists 26 T cell receptor beta chains sequenced from one sample in a study of shared clonotypes between healthy human individuals (dated by TCRdb to 2018 to 2021). The library was prepared using the immunoSEQ multiplex PCR assay. Here the immuneACCESS table is served through TCRdb, limited to in-frame sequences with V and J called. Missing clones are a known gap in these copies; in checked studies unresolved V genes cover under half, and the rest lacks a known reason. Here the sample has about 2,100,000 clones; under 95% occur a single time. Clones ranked in the top ten supply under 2% of the sample. CD8 naive samples consisted of CD45RO-negative cells that were positively selected for CCR7, yielding a CD45RA+CCR7+ population without TemRA cells. Sample: naive CD8+ T cells from PBMCs. The cell subset or site label here, explained by the study, means: CD45RA+CCR7+. Receptors originate from a man aged 18 to 30 in good health. Some clones in this sample may be carry-over from other donors' samples.

This chain joins TRBV13 and TRBJ1-2; unclear D gene. Trimming shortened V by 0 bases and J by 2 bases, and 10 bases separated the two germline ends. This CDR3 contains 15 residues. Germline V lookup: CDR1 PRHDT, CDR2 FYEKMQ (reference sequence). The CDR3: CASSLGAGLNYGYTF. CDR3 DNA: TGTGCCAGCAGCTTAGGGGCAGGTCTAAACTATGGCTACACCTTC. Full variable domain (missing parts from reference TRBV13 and TRBJ1-2): AAGVIQSPRHLIKEKRETATLKCYPIPRHDTVYWYQQGPGQDPQFLISFYEKMQSDKGSIPDRFSAQQFSDYHSELNMSSLELGDSALYFCASSLGAGLNYGYTFGSGTRLTVV.

The chain carries TRBV7-2 and TRBJ2-7; TRBD2 agrees at 9 bases. This CDR3 spans 17 amino acids. Trimming at V came to 1 base and at J to 0 bases, leaving 7 bases not matched to a gene. CDR1 is SGHTA, CDR2 FQGNSA, per germline. In nucleotides, the CDR3 is TGTGCCAGCAGCTTAGGGCTAGCGGGACGGAGCTCCTACGAGCAGTACTTC. Amino acid sequence: CASSLGLAGRSSYEQYF.

The chain recombines TRBV14 with TRBJ2-7; D remains ambiguous. CDR1 SGHDN and CDR2 FVKESK come from the germline V gene. This CDR3 spans 15 amino acids. Trimming removed 2 bases from V and 2 bases from J, with 13 bases in between. The CDR3 loop is CASSQYSSAAYEQYF. The CDR3 DNA follows: TGTGCCAGCAGCCAATACAGCAGCGCAGCCTACGAGCAGTACTTC.

The chain carries TRBV29-1 and TRBJ2-1; 12 nucleotides agree with TRBD2. The CDR3 is 13 amino acids. After removal of 7 bases from V and 4 bases from J, the junction contained 2 bases not matched to a gene. Germline CDR1 is SQVTM and CDR2 is ANQGSEA. CDR3: CSELAGGYNEQFF. The CDR3 bases are TGCAGCGAACTAGCGGGAGGTTACAATGAGCAGTTCTTC.

J is TRBJ1-2 and V is TRBV27; TRBD1 matches at 7 bases. The V and J ends lost 2 bases and 0 bases, in that order; junction bases with no gene match: 6. The length of the CDR3 is 16 residues. Germline lookup yields CDR1 MNHEY and CDR2 SMNVEV (reference sequence). CDR3 sequence: CASSLKGAASNYGYTF. The CDR3 nucleotides are TGTGCCAGCAGTTTAAAGGGGGCAGCTTCTAACTATGGCTACACCTTC.

On this clone: The identical CDR3 is also encoded by other nucleotide sequences in the sample. The chain has TRBV9 and TRBJ2-1; D is uncertain. The CDR3 runs to 13 residues. V was shortened by 1 base and J by 4 bases, with 6 bases between the two germline ends. Germline V gene sequence: CDR1 SGDLS, CDR2 YYNGEE. Written as DNA, the CDR3 is TGTGCCAGCAGCGTATCAGGATACAATGAGCAGTTCTTC. Translated, it gives CASSVSGYNEQFF.

The chain couples TRBV4-3 to TRBJ2-5, with D hard to call. Per germline, CDR1 LGHNA and CDR2 YSLEER. Trimming stripped 4 bases from V and 4 bases from J, with 10 bases between. This CDR3 has 13 amino acids. This CDR3 is CASSPPGAETQYF. CDR3 in DNA: TGCGCCAGCAGCCCCCCCGGTGCAGAGACCCAGTACTTC.

CDR3 coding DNA: TGCGCCAGCAGCTTGGTTCCTAGCGGGAACTACGAGCAGTACTTC. Translation: CASSLVPSGNYEQYF. The V and J genes are TRBV5-1 and TRBJ2-7; 9 bases are shared with TRBD2. Germline CDR1 and CDR2: SGHRS and YFSETQ. This CDR3 contains 15 residues. The ends lost 0 bases at V and 3 bases at J; junction bases unmatched: 4.

The chain is built from TRBV13 and TRBJ2-2; no definite D call. Germline V gene lookup returns CDR1 PRHDT and CDR2 FYEKMQ (reference sequence). Trimming cost V 1 base and J 0 bases, with 12 bases left between them. There are 17 residues in the CDR3. In nucleotides, the CDR3 is TGTGCCAGCAGCTTAGAGGCTGGCGGATCGAACACCGGGGAGCTGTTTTTT. Residues: CASSLEAGGSNTGELFF.

V and J are TRBV5-4 and TRBJ2-7; TRBD2 matches 7 bases. This CDR3 is built from 14 residues. Germline-derived CDR1 and CDR2 are SGHNT and YYREEE (reference sequence). V dropped 2 bases and J dropped 3; count of bases not matched to a gene: 5. CDR3 in amino acids: CASSFGLVGYEQYF. CDR3 sequence (DNA): TGTGCCAGCAGCTTTGGACTAGTTGGCTACGAGCAGTACTTC.

CDR3 region: CASSQIIWGGTGELFF. The DNA of the CDR3 is TGCGCCAGCAGCCAAATTATCTGGGGAGGCACCGGGGAGCTGTTTTTT. The chain couples TRBV4-1 to TRBJ2-2; possibly TRBD2 for D (6 bases). V shed 2 bases and J shed 4 bases, with 14 bases lying between them. Germline lookup yields CDR1 MGHRA and CDR2 YSYEKL. This CDR3 region has 16 residues.

The chain couples TRBV5-6 to TRBJ2-7; D gene unclear. The V end lost 2 bases, the J end lost 3 bases, and 9 bases lay between the germline ends. The CDR3 is 13 amino acids. Germline lookup yields CDR1 SGHDT and CDR2 YYEEEE. The CDR3, as DNA: TGTGCCAGCAGCTTCCAGACTCACTACGAGCAGTACTTC. This codes for CASSFQTHYEQYF.

V is TRBV2 and J is TRBJ2-7; D not resolved. The CDR3 loop spans 15 amino acids. Germline CDR1 reads SNHLY; CDR2 reads FYNNEI. With 8 bases removed from V and 1 base from J, the gap between germline ends came to 18 bases. CDR3 sequence: CASLRYPSPSYEQYF. CDR3 DNA: TGTGCCAGCTTGAGATACCCCTCTCCTTCCTACGAGCAGTACTTC. The variable domain in full, completed from reference TRBV2 and TRBJ2-7, reads EPEVTQTPSHQVTQMGQEVILRCVPISNHLYFYWYRQILGQKVEFLVSFYNNEISEKSEIFDDQFSVERPDGSNFTLKIRSTKLEDSAMYFCASLRYPSPSYEQYFGPGTRLTVT.

The V call is TRBV9, the J call TRBJ2-7; the match to TRBD2 covers 10 bases. CDR1 and CDR2 (germline): SGDLS, YYNGEE. The CDR3 totals 22 residues. V was clipped by 2 bases and J by 0 bases; unmatched bases: 23. The CDR3 reads CASSVRLAGVRLDRLSSYEQYF. CDR3 bases: TGTGCCAGCAGCGTTAGACTAGCGGGTGTCCGCCTAGACCGGTTGAGCTCCTACGAGCAGTACTTC.

This clone has more than one count but fewer than ten. The chain carries TRBV6-5 and TRBJ2-7; D remains ambiguous. CDR3 length: 13 residues. CDR1 and CDR2 (germline): MNHEY, SVGAGI. Trimming left V 0 bases short and J 4 bases short, with 7 bases between. CDR3 sequence: CASSYSKRYEQYF. CDR3 nucleotides: TGTGCCAGCAGTTACTCGAAACGTTACGAGCAGTACTTC.

The chain couples TRBV4-3 to TRBJ1-5; D is uncertain. Germline V gene lookup returns CDR1 LGHNA and CDR2 YSLEER. The CDR3 loop spans 14 amino acids. V shed 1 base and J shed 9 bases, with 13 bases lying between them. The CDR3 DNA is TGCGCCAGCAGCCAAGGGCGGGGTTCGCGGCCCCAGCATTTT. Translating gives CASSQGRGSRPQHF.

The gene calls are TRBV6-5 and TRBJ2-7; D might be TRBD1 or TRBD2, each matching 6 bases. Per germline, CDR1 MNHEY and CDR2 SVGAGI. The CDR3 totals 14 residues. V shed 5 bases and J shed 2 bases, with 13 bases lying between them. The CDR3 region has the DNA TGTGCCAGCAGTGACCGAGGGGGGACCTACGAGCAGTACTTC. It translates to CASSDRGGTYEQYF.

The chain couples TRBV19 to TRBJ2-1, with D perhaps matching TRBD2 (5 bases). CDR3 length: 15 residues. Trimming took 5 bases from V and 6 from J, leaving 17 bases between them. Germline-derived CDR1 and CDR2 are LNHDA and SQIVND (reference sequence). CDR3 amino acids: CASSPSFEQVNEQFF. CDR3 DNA: TGTGCCAGTAGTCCTAGCTTTGAGCAAGTCAATGAGCAGTTCTTC.

V and J are TRBV7-9 and TRBJ1-2, with D perhaps matching TRBD1 (5 bases). Trimming removed 1 base at V and 4 bases at J, with 16 bases between. The germline V gene has CDR1 SEHNR and CDR2 FQNEAQ (reference sequence). There are 16 residues in the CDR3. In DNA, the CDR3 is TGTGCCAGCAGCTTAGGTCGGGCGGGGACGATCTATGGCTACACCTTC. Protein product: CASSLGRAGTIYGYTF.

The chain recombines TRBV6-6 with TRBJ2-7; 12 bases line up with TRBD2. CDR1 and CDR2 (germline): MNHNY, SVGAGI (reference sequence). This CDR3 comprises 16 residues. Trimming at V came to 2 bases and at J to 4 bases, leaving 6 bases not matched to a gene. CDR3 bases: TGTGCCAGCAGTTACGCTCTAGCGGGAGGGATATACGAGCAGTACTTC. Translating gives CASSYALAGGIYEQYF.

Only one count was recorded for this clone. The rearrangement uses TRBV9 and TRBJ2-1, with 9 nucleotides matching TRBD2. The ends lost 3 bases at V and 6 bases at J; junction bases unmatched: 10. CDR1 and CDR2 (germline): SGDLS, YYNGEE. This CDR3 comprises 16 residues. The CDR3: CASSARAGGFLNEQFF. DNA for the CDR3: TGTGCCAGCAGCGCCAGAGCGGGAGGATTTCTCAATGAGCAGTTCTTC.

The chain carries TRBV4-3 and TRBJ1-1; TRBD1 aligns across 8 bases. The CDR3 totals 15 residues. The J segment lost 6 bases and the V segment lost 4 bases, leaving 10 bases of the junction unmatched. Germline lookup yields CDR1 LGHNA and CDR2 YSLEER. CDR3 sequence (DNA): TGCGCCAGCAGCCCAGGACAGGGAGGTTGGGCTGAAGCTTTCTTT. As protein: CASSPGQGGWAEAFF.

The V call is TRBV5-1, the J call TRBJ2-7, with 11 bases matching TRBD2. The germline V gene encodes CDR1 SGHRS and CDR2 YFSETQ. V trimming: 4 bases; J trimming: 0 bases; junction bases outside the gene matches: 6. The CDR3 covers 16 residues. This chain's CDR3 is CASSSGTSGTSYEQYF. For the CDR3, the DNA is TGCGCCAGCAGCAGTGGGACTAGCGGTACCTCCTACGAGCAGTACTTC.

This clone came up once. The J gene is TRBJ2-6, the V gene TRBV5-1, with TRBD1 matching over 9 bases. The CDR3 spans 18 residues. V was pared by 0 bases and J by 0 bases, with 4 bases of the junction left unmatched. The germline V gene encodes CDR1 SGHRS and CDR2 YFSETQ. The CDR3 loop is CASSLGRTGDSGANVLTF. Written as DNA, the CDR3 is TGCGCCAGCAGCTTGGGCCGGACAGGGGACTCTGGGGCCAACGTCCTGACTTTC.

V is TRBV28 and J is TRBJ1-2, with D perhaps matching TRBD1 (6 bases). Trimming removed 2 bases at V and 6 bases at J, with 19 bases between. Germline CDR1 reads MDHEN; CDR2 reads SYDVKM. The CDR3 runs 16 residues. CDR3 sequence: CASSLGLNRVHHGYTF. The CDR3 nucleotides are TGTGCCAGCAGTTTAGGACTAAACAGGGTTCACCATGGCTACACCTTC.

This clone was seen once. The chain has TRBV28 and TRBJ2-5; TRBD2 agrees at 13 bases. The CDR3 has 18 residues. V shed 3 bases, J shed 1 base, and the junction held 8 bases outside the gene matches. Germline lookup yields CDR1 MDHEN and CDR2 SYDVKM. This CDR3 is CASSFRTSGRSSQETQYF. In nucleotides, the CDR3 is TGTGCCAGCAGTTTTCGGACTAGCGGGAGATCTAGCCAAGAGACCCAGTACTTC.